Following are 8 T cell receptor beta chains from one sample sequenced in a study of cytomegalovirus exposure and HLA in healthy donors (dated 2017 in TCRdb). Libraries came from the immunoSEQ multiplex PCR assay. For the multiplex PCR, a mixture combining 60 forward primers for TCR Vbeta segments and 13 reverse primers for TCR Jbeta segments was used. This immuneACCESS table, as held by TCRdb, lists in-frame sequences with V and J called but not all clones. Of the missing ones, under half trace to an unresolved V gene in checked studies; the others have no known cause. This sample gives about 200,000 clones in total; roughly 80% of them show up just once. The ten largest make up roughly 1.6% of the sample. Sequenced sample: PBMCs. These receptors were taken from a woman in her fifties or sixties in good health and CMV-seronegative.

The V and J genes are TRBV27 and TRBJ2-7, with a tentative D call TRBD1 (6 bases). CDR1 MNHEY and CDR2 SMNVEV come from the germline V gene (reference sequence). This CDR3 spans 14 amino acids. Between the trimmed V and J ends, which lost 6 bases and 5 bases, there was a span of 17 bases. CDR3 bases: TGTGCCAGCAGGGACAGACTTGGGGGCAACGAGCAGTACTTC. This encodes CASRDRLGGNEQYF.

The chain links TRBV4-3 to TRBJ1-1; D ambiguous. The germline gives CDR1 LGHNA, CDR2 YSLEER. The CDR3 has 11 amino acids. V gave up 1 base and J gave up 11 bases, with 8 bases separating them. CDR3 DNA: TGCGCCAGCAGCCAAGGGAGTAGGGCTTTCTTT. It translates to CASSQGSRAFF.

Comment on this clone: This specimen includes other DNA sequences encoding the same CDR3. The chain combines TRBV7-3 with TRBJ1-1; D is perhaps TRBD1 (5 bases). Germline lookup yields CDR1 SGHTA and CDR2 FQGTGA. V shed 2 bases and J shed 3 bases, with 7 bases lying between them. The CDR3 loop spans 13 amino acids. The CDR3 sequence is CASSLQGYTEAFF. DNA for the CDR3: TGTGCCAGCAGCTTACAGGGATACACTGAAGCTTTCTTT. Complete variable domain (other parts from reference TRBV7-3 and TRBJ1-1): GAGVSQTPSNKVTEKGKYVELRCDPISGHTALYWYRQSLGQGPEFLIYFQGTGAADDSGLPNDRFFAVRPEGSVSTLKIQRTERGDSAVYLCASSLQGYTEAFFGQGTRLTVV.

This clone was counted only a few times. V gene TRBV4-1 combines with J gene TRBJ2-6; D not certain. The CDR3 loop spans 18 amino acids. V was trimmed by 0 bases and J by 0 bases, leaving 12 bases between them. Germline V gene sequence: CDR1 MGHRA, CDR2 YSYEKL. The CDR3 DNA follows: TGCGCCAGCAGCCAAGAACGTCAACTCGGCTCTGGGGCCAACGTCCTGACTTTC. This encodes CASSQERQLGSGANVLTF.

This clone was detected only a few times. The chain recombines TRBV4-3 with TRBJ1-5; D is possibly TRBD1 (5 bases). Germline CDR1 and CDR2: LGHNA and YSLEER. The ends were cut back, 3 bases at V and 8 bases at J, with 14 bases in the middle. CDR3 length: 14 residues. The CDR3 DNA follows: TGCGCCAGCAGCCATACGTTGCTCAGGGAGCCCCAGCATTTT. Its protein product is CASSHTLLREPQHF.

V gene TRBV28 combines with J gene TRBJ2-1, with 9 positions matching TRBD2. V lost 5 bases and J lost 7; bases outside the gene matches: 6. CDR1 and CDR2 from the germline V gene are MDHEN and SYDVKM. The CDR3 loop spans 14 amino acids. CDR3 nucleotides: TGTGCCAGCAGTGCCCTTAGCGGGAGAAATGAGCAGTTCTTC. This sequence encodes CASSALSGRNEQFF.

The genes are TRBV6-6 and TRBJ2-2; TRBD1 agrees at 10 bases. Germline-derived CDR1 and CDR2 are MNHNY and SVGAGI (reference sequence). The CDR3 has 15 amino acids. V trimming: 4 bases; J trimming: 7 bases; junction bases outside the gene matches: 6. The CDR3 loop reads CASSFGTGAGGELFF. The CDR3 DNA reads TGTGCCAGCAGTTTCGGGACAGGGGCGGGCGGGGAGCTGTTTTTT.

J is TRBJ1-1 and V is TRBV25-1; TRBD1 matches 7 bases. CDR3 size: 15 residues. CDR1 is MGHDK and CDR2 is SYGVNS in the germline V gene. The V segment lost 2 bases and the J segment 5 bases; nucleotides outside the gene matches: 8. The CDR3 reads CASSEHRTGGTEAFF. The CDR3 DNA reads TGTGCCAGCAGTGAACACCGGACAGGCGGAACTGAAGCTTTCTTT.